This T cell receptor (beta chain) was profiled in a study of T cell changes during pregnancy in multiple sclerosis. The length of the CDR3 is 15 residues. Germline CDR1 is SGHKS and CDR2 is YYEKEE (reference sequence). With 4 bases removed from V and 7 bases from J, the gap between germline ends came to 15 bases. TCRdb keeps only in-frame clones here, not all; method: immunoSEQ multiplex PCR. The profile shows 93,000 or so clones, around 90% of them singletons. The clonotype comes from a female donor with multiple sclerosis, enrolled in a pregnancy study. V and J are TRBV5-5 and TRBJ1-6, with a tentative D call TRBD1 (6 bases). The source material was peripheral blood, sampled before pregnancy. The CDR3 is CASSNSTGWNSPLHF. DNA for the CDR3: TGTGCCAGCAGCAATTCTACAGGGTGGAATTCACCCCTCCACTTT. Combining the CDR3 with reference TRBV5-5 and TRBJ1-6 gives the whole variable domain DAGVTQSPTHLIKTRGQQVTLRCSPISGHKSVSWYQQVLGQGPQFIFQYYEKEERGRGNFPDRFSARQFPNYSSELNVNALLLGDSALYLCASSNSTGWNSPLHFGNGTRLTVT.